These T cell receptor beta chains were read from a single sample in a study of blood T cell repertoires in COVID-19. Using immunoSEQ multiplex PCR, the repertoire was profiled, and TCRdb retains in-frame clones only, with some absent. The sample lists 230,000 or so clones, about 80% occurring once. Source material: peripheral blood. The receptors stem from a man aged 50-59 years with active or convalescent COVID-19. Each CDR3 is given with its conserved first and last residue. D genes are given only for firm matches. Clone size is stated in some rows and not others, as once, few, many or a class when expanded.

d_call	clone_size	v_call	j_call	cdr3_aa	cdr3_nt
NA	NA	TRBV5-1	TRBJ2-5	CASRRDIDETQYF	TGCGCCAGCAGACGGGACATCGACGAGACCCAGTACTTC
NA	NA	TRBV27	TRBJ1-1	CASSFWGSNTEAFF	TGTGCCAGCAGTTTTTGGGGCAGTAACACTGAAGCTTTCTTT
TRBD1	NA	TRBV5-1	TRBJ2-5	CASRTGGKETQYF	TGCGCCAGCAGGACAGGGGGAAAAGAGACCCAGTACTTC
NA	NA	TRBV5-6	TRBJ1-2	CASSLAGGNYGYTF	TGTGCCAGCAGCTTGGCCGGAGGAAACTATGGCTACACCTTC
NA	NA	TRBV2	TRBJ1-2	CASRTNRARGYTF	TGTGCCAGCAGGACCAACAGGGCGAGGGGCTACACCTTC
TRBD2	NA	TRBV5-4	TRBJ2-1	CASSLLRTSGGYNEQFF	TGTGCCAGCAGCTTGCTACGGACTAGCGGGGGTTACAATGAGCAGTTCTTC
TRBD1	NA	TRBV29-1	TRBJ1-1	CSARTGRHTEAFF	TGCAGCGCCCGGACAGGGCGGCACACTGAAGCTTTCTTT
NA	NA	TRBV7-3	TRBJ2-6	CASSPTGRGANVLTF	TGTGCCAGCAGCCCTACAGGGCGTGGGGCCAACGTCCTGACTTTC
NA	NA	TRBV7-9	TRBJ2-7	CASSFSSEQYF	TGTGCCAGCAGCTTTAGCAGCGAGCAGTACTTC
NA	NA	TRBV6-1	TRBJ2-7	CASSEQGPPYEQYF	TGTGCCAGCAGTGAACAGGGGCCACCCTACGAGCAGTACTTC
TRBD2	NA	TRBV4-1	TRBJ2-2	CASSPRRGGGGTGELFF	TGCGCCAGCAGCCCTAGGCGGGGCGGGGGGGGCACCGGGGAGCTGTTTTTT
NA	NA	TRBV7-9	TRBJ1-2	CASSLEGDPEGSCSF	TGTGCCAGCAGCTTAGAAGGAGACCCAGAGGGATCTTGCTCCTTC
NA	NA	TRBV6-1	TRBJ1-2	CASSDRDYGYTF	TGTGCCAGCAGTGACAGGGACTATGGCTACACCTTC
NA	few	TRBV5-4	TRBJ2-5	CASRPGFTGQETQYF	TGTGCCAGCAGGCCGGGATTCACGGGACAAGAGACCCAGTACTTC
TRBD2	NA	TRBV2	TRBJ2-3	CASSGLAGAGDTQYF	TGTGCCAGCAGCGGACTAGCGGGGGCTGGGGATACGCAGTATTTT
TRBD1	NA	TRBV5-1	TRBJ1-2	CASSTGTGGMGYTF	TGCGCCAGCAGCACCGGGACAGGGGGCATGGGCTACACCTTC
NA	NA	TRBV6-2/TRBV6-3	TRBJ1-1	CASSYRNTEAFF	TGTGCCAGCAGTTACCGGAACACTGAAGCTTTCTTT
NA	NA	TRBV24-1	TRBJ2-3	CATSGGSSNTQYF	TGTGCCACCTCGGGGGGCAGCAGTAATACGCAGTATTTT
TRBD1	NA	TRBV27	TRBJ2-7	CASSVARDRSEQYF	TGTGCCAGCAGTGTCGCCCGGGACAGAAGCGAGCAGTACTTC
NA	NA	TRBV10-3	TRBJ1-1	CASREDTEAFF	TGTGCCTCCAGGGAGGACACTGAAGCTTTCTTT
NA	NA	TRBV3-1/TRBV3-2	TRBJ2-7	CASSQGLGAGDEQYF	TGTGCCAGCAGCCAAGGGCTAGGGGCAGGGGACGAGCAGTACTTC
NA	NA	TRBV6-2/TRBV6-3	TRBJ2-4	CASSSYRVNIQYF	TGTGCCAGCAGTTCCTACAGGGTGAACATTCAGTACTTC
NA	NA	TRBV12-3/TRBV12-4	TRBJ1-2	CASSLGGYTF	TGTGCCAGCAGTTTGGGCGGCTACACCTTC
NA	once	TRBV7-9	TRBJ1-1	CASSFRENAEAFF	TGTGCCAGCAGCTTCAGGGAAAACGCTGAAGCTTTCTTT
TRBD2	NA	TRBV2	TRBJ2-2	CASSESYWASGRNTGELFF	TGTGCCAGCAGTGAAAGTTATTGGGCTAGCGGGAGGAACACCGGGGAGCTGTTTTTT
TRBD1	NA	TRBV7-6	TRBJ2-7	CASSPRQGTKDYEQYF	TGTGCCAGCAGCCCGCGACAGGGGACCAAGGACTACGAGCAGTACTTC
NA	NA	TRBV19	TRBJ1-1	CASSPDRSRATEAFF	TGTGCCAGTAGTCCAGACAGGTCCCGGGCGACTGAAGCTTTCTTT
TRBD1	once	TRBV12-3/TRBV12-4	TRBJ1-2	CASSRGQSNGYTF	TGTGCCAGCAGCCGGGGACAGAGCAATGGCTACACCTTC
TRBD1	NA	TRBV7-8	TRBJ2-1	CASSPRQGVLNEQFF	TGTGCCAGCAGCCCCCGACAGGGAGTACTCAATGAGCAGTTCTTC
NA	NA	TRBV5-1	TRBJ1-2	CASSWEGRDNYGYTF	TGCGCCAGCAGCTGGGAGGGCAGGGACAACTATGGCTACACCTTC
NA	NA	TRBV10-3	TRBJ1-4	CAISYNEKLFF	TGTGCCATCAGTTATAATGAAAAACTGTTTTTT
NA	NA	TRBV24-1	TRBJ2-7	CATLGRYSYEQYF	TGTGCCACGCTCGGCAGGTACTCCTACGAGCAGTACTTC
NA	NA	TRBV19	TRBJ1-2	CASSQGYGYTF	TGTGCCAGTAGTCAGGGTTATGGCTACACCTTC
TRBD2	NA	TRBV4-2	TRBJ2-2	CASSRGPSGGTNTGELFF	TGTGCCAGCAGCCGGGGCCCTAGCGGGGGGACGAACACCGGGGAGCTGTTTTTT
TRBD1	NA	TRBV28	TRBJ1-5	CACRGRGNQPQHF	TGTGCCTGCAGGGGGCGCGGCAATCAGCCCCAGCATTTT